The entry that follows covers one T cell receptor (beta chain) sequence. This clonotype was seen many times. The clone's antigen remains unknown. The input lacks base qualities; no much larger clone sits a single base away. This record comes from a study of T cells in Graves' hyperthyroidism and ophthalmopathy (dated 2019 in TCRdb). Context from the whole study: Peripheral blood samples were taken at initial diagnosis, before any treatment was given. After blood sampling, hyperthyroidism patients were treated with methimazole at a starting dose of 30 mg daily, and ophthalmopathy patients were treated with high-dose intravenous methylprednisolone. Thyroid tissue and blood T-cell repertoires from six Graves' hyperthyroidism patients were also compared in the study. TCR Vbeta CDR3 sequencing of 130 to 150 peripheral blood samples (over 40 ophthalmopathy, 75 to 85 hyperthyroidism and approximately 17 progressor patients) is reported in the paper. To identify TCR V-J signatures that set the groups apart, the researchers used a discovery cohort of about a hundred patients, made up of under 50 with Graves' ophthalmopathy and approximately 57 with stable Graves' hyperthyroidism. Prospective prediction of ophthalmopathy was tested in an independent validation cohort consisting of roughly 20 hyperthyroidism patients and 17 patients who later progressed to ophthalmopathy. The roughly 91 discovery patients were randomly split 7:3 into training and test sets. The investigation overall reported the following: No statistical method was used to set the sample size in advance, and investigators knew the group allocation. In validation, the model predicted progression to ophthalmopathy a median of about 5.9 months before onset, with 70% to 71% sensitivity and 72.22% specificity. Ophthalmopathy was separated from stable hyperthyroidism by a 13 V-J signature model, with roughly 88% sensitivity and about 81% specificity obtained in cross-validation and 80%/75% obtained in testing. Most expanded thyroid clonotypes (frequency above 0.001) were also detected in blood, a finding suggesting that blood repertoires may reflect thyroid immune responses.

The germline V gene yields SGHTA for CDR1 and FQGNSA for CDR2. Relative to germline, V is 8 bases shorter and J is 2 bases shorter, with 18 bases between their ends. The CDR3 starts with the cysteine, ends with the phenylalanine, and has 15 residues. Only the CDR3 DNA stays, 45 bases, in frame from base 1. TCR beta CDR3 regions were amplified from RNA transcripts. The TCR CDR3 was subjected to a first round of RT-PCR using the HTBI primer set and the Qiagen OneStep RT-PCR kit. Libraries were constructed in a second round of multiplex PCR, after which size selection and purification were performed. The libraries were sequenced on an Illumina HiSeq2000 using paired-end 100 bp reads. The paper's data handling went like this. SOAPnuke was used to process the raw data, removing reads that contained adapters or uncalled bases, had a mean Phred below 15, or lacked an exact match to the constant primer or identifier. COPE v1.2.5 was used to merge the high-quality paired reads, and each unique nucleotide sequence was defined as a clonotype. Clonotypes were aligned to IMGT TRBV, TRBD and TRBJ reference segments using MiTCR v1.1. Analysis was restricted to V-J combinations with a frequency above 0.0001, which covered 99.2% of repertoires. The TCS score was defined as the ratio of F50 (clonal expansion) to E x V (chaos), calculated using BLOSUM62-based TCRdist between CDR3 peptides within each V-J. Welch's t-statistics and random forest reduced fewer than 550 V-J features to 10 to 15, which were used in a naive Bayes classifier (R e1071). Through fastp at Q25 and MiXCR, TCRdb rebuilt clones from the public reads, retaining in-frame beta chains. Each CDR3 protein appears once, grouped with its most common genes and DNA. These V and J calls derive from TCRdb rather than the authors' analysis. The sample table records about 520,000 distinct CDR3 sequences; around a quarter of these occur just once. The ten largest clonotypes hold about 11% of the sample.

Ophthalmopathy patients had moderately to severely active disease, Clinical Activity Score of at least 3, NOSPECS grade of at least 4, and duration under 3 months. The study excluded patients with uncontrolled infections, other autoimmune diseases, pregnancy or lactation. Diagnoses relied on clinical symptoms, serum thyroxine and TRAb, thyroid ultrasound and orbital computed tomography. PBMCs were isolated from 8 to 10 ml of fresh peripheral blood by Ficoll-Paque density gradient centrifugation. Total RNA was extracted using Trizol reagent, and RNA quality was assessed on an Agilent 2100 Bioanalyzer.

Sequenced input: blood. This receptor chain uses TRBV7-2 and TRBJ1-1; a confident D gene designation cannot be given. This receptor was identified in a woman aged 30 to 39 with Graves' ophthalmopathy. The DNA sequence reads TGTGCCAGCGATTCAAGAGATCGGGGTAACACTGAAGCTTTCTTT. This codes for CASDSRDRGNTEAFF.